The next 19 T cell receptor beta chains were all read from a single sample in a study of shared clonotypes between healthy human individuals. The assay was immunoSEQ multiplex PCR, and TCRdb's table has in-frame clones only and misses some. This table holds millions of clones, over 90% found once. Sequenced sample: naive CD4+ T cells from PBMCs. The subset was: CD45RA+ positively selected. These receptors were collected from a man aged 18 to 30 in good health. Some clones in this sample may be carry-over from other donors' samples.

Worth noting for this clone: Mismatch with germline at one junction end may stem from a read error. V is TRBV28 and J is TRBJ1-1; the D is unclear. CDR1 is MDHEN and CDR2 is SYDVKM in the germline V gene. The CDR3 length is 12 residues. In DNA form, the CDR3 reads TGTGCCAGCAGCTTTACCGGCACTGGAGCTTTCTTT. Protein: CASSFTGTGAFF. The complete variable domain, with remaining parts taken from reference TRBV28 and TRBJ1-1, reads DVKVTQSSRYLVKRTGEKVFLECVQDMDHENMFWYRQDPGLGLRLIYFSYDVKMKEKGDIPEGYSVSREKKERFSLILESASTNQTSMYLCASSFTGTGAFFGQGTRLTVV.

The chain carries TRBV5-1 and TRBJ2-1; perhaps TRBD2 as D (5 bases). Trimming pared 0 bases from V and 1 base from J, leaving 14 bases between. CDR3 length: 17 residues. CDR1 is SGHRS and CDR2 is YFSETQ in the germline V gene. CDR3 amino acids: CASSLGGSTNSYNEQFF. The CDR3, as DNA: TGCGCCAGCAGCTTGGGAGGGTCCACTAATTCCTACAATGAGCAGTTCTTC.

The chain is built from TRBV4-3 and TRBJ2-1; no definite D call. The germline gives CDR1 LGHNA, CDR2 YSLEER. The CDR3 extends over 16 amino acids. The V gene lost 4 bases and the J gene lost 2 bases, with 15 bases spanning the gap. As DNA, the CDR3 is TGCGCCAGCAGCCCGAGAGTCCTAGGTCCCTACAATGAGCAGTTCTTC. This encodes CASSPRVLGPYNEQFF.

The chain uses TRBV5-6 and TRBJ1-6; tentatively, D is TRBD1 (5 bases). V was clipped by 4 bases and J by 5 bases, with 16 bases between them. The CDR3 has 16 amino acids. Germline CDR1 is SGHDT and CDR2 is YYEEEE. The DNA of the CDR3 is TGTGCCAGCAGCCCTCGCGGACAAATAAATAATTCACCCCTCCACTTT. Translating it yields CASSPRGQINNSPLHF.

The chain combines TRBV29-1 with TRBJ2-7; D is tentatively TRBD1 or TRBD2 (5 bases each). Germline V CDR1 and CDR2: SQVTM, ANQGSEA. The V gene lost 4 bases and the J gene lost 6 bases, with 19 bases spanning the gap. This CDR3 comprises 14 residues. The CDR3 nucleotides are TGCAGCGTTGCGGGGCAGGATATCTCGGGCGAGCAGTACTTC. This encodes CSVAGQDISGEQYF.

V usage is TRBV7-9 and J usage is TRBJ1-5; D is ambiguous. The CDR3 is made up of 14 amino acids. The germline gives CDR1 SEHNR, CDR2 FQNEAQ (reference sequence). Trimming cost V 3 bases and J 0 bases, with 6 bases left between them. DNA for the CDR3: TGTGCCAGCAGCTTCCCAACTAGCAATCAGCCCCAGCATTTT. Translated: CASSFPTSNQPQHF. The full variable domain, completed using reference TRBV7-9 and TRBJ1-5, is DTGVSQNPRHKITKRGQNVTFRCDPISEHNRLYWYRQTLGQGPEFLTYFQNEAQLEKSRLLSDRFSAERPKGSFSTLEIQRTEQGDSAMYLCASSFPTSNQPQHFGDGTRLSIL.

The rearrangement uses TRBV28 and TRBJ1-5; 7 bases are shared with TRBD1. This CDR3 contains 15 residues. Germline loops: CDR1 MDHEN, CDR2 SYDVKM. With V trimmed by 4 bases and J by 1 base, 4 bases remained unmatched. The CDR3 coding sequence is TGTGCCAGCAGTTCACAGGGGAGAAGCAATCAGCCCCAGCATTTT. Protein sequence: CASSSQGRSNQPQHF.

The chain links TRBV4-2 to TRBJ1-1, with unresolved D. This CDR3 has 16 residues. Germline loops: CDR1 LGHNA, CDR2 YNFKEQ. Trimming shortened V by 0 bases and J by 0 bases, and 11 bases separated the two germline ends. The CDR3 protein is CASSQDEAVLNTEAFF. In nucleotides, the CDR3 is TGTGCCAGCAGCCAAGATGAGGCGGTCCTGAACACTGAAGCTTTCTTT.

V and J are TRBV28 and TRBJ2-3; D remains unclear. The germline V gene encodes CDR1 MDHEN and CDR2 SYDVKM. Trimming stripped 1 base from V and 8 bases from J, with 7 bases between. The CDR3 loop spans 12 amino acids. The CDR3 region is CASSLSPTTQYF. The CDR3 nucleotides are TGTGCCAGCAGTTTATCGCCGACTACGCAGTATTTT.

Points on this clone: This same CDR3 is encoded by further DNA sequences in the sample. V gene TRBV29-1 combines with J gene TRBJ2-2, with 8 nucleotides matching TRBD2. Germline trimming cut 6 bases from V and 0 bases from J; bases unmatched to any gene: 15. This CDR3 has 18 residues. The V gene's germline CDR1 is SQVTM and CDR2 ANQGSEA. The chain's CDR3 is CSVKSHGDGRANTGELFF. The CDR3 coding sequence is TGCAGCGTGAAGAGTCATGGGGACGGGAGGGCGAACACCGGGGAGCTGTTTTTT.

Notes on this clone: Other DNA sequences in the same sample also yield this CDR3. The chain couples TRBV7-6 to TRBJ2-7; 11 bases agree with TRBD2. Germline lookup yields CDR1 SGHVS and CDR2 FNYEAQ. The CDR3 has 15 amino acids. Trimming at V came to 5 bases and at J to 3 bases, leaving 6 bases not matched to a gene. As DNA, the CDR3 is TGTGCCAGCAGCCGCACTAGCGGGAGTGGCTACGAGCAGTACTTC. Amino acids: CASSRTSGSGYEQYF. The whole variable domain, remainder taken from reference TRBV7-6 and TRBJ2-7, is GAGVSQSPRYKVTKRGQDVALRCDPISGHVSLYWYRQALGQGPEFLTYFNYEAQQDKSGLPNDRFSAERPEGSISTLTIQRTEQRDSAMYRCASSRTSGSGYEQYFGPGTRLTVT.

The gene calls are TRBV19 and TRBJ1-5; perhaps TRBD1 as D (5 bases). From germline, CDR1 is LNHDA and CDR2 SQIVND (reference sequence). Trimming took 3 bases from V and 7 from J, leaving 16 bases between them. CDR3 length equals 15 residues. The CDR3 here is CASSILGRAEQPQHF. CDR3 sequence (DNA): TGTGCCAGTAGTATTCTGGGCAGGGCAGAGCAGCCCCAGCATTTT.

V and J are TRBV11-1 and TRBJ2-5; 8 bases are a match to TRBD1. The CDR3 contains 15 residues. The V and J ends lost 6 bases and 4 bases, in that order; junction bases with no gene match: 10. In germline, CDR1 is SGHAT, CDR2 FQDESV (reference sequence). In DNA form, the CDR3 reads TGTGCCAGCAGAAGCACAGGGGGTCGAGGAGAGACCCAGTACTTC. It specifies CASRSTGGRGETQYF.

This rearrangement joins TRBV9 to TRBJ1-1, with D unclear. The CDR3 extends over 13 amino acids. CDR1 and CDR2 (germline): SGDLS, YYNGEE. The V end lost 4 bases, the J end lost 4 bases, and 11 bases lay between the germline ends. The CDR3: CASSPDLVTEAFF. The CDR3 DNA reads TGTGCCAGCAGCCCGGATTTGGTCACTGAAGCTTTCTTT.

The chain carries TRBV7-9 and TRBJ2-1; maybe TRBD1 (6 bases). The CDR3 is 13 amino acids. V was clipped by 4 bases and J by 7 bases, with 11 bases between them. The germline gives CDR1 SEHNR, CDR2 FQNEAQ (reference sequence). CDR3 sequence: CASSSTGWNEQFF. The CDR3 nucleotides are TGTGCCAGCAGCTCTACAGGGTGGAATGAGCAGTTCTTC.

This chain uses TRBV5-4 with TRBJ2-5, with 12 positions matching TRBD2. The CDR3 has 15 residues. Germline V lookup: CDR1 SGHNT, CDR2 YYREEE (reference sequence). Trimming removed 3 bases from V and 7 bases from J; junction bases left unmatched: 7. The CDR3, as DNA: TGTGCCAGCAGCTCTGGACTAGCGGGATTCGCGACCCAGTACTTC. Protein sequence: CASSSGLAGFATQYF.

V usage is TRBV28 and J usage is TRBJ1-4, with TRBD1 matching 9 bases. CDR1 and CDR2 from the germline V gene are MDHEN and SYDVKM. The CDR3 runs to 17 residues. With V trimmed by 4 bases and J by 0 bases, 6 bases remained unmatched. Here the CDR3 DNA reads TGTGCCAGCAGTTCCGGACAGGGGCTGACAACTAATGAAAAACTGTTTTTT. Its translation: CASSSGQGLTTNEKLFF.

The J gene is TRBJ2-1, the V gene TRBV18; 9 bases are shared with TRBD1. With V trimmed by 4 bases and J by 10 bases, 8 bases remained unmatched. CDR3 length: 14 amino acids. Germline CDR1 is KGHSH and CDR2 is LQKENI. The CDR3 coding sequence is TGTGCCAGCTCACTTGGGACAGGGAGGTTCGAGCAGTTCTTC. Amino acid sequence: CASSLGTGRFEQFF.

This sequence joins TRBV21-1 and TRBJ2-7; the D segment call TRBD1 is taken from the table without a DNA check. TRBV21-1 is an annotated pseudogene. The CDR3 extends over 12 amino acids. The CDR3 loop is CANSQGYYEQYF. The CDR3 DNA is TGTGCCAATTCGCAGGGATACTACGAGCAGTACTTC.